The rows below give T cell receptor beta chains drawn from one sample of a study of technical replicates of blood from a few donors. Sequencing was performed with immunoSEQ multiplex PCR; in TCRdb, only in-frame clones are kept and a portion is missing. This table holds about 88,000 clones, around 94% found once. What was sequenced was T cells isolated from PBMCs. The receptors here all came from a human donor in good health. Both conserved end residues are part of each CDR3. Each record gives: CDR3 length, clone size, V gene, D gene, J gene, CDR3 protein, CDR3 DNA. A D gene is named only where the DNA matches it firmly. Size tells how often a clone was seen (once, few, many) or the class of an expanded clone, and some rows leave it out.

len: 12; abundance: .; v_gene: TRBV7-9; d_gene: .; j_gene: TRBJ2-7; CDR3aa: CASSLRYDEQYF; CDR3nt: TGTGCCAGCAGCTTGCGTTATGACGAGCAGTACTTC
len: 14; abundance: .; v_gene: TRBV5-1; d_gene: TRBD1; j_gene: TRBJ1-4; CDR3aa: CASSLYYRGEKLFF; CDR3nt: TGCGCCAGCAGCTTATACTACAGGGGGGAAAAACTGTTTTTT
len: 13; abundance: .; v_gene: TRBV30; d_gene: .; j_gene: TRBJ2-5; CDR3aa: CAWSEGVDETQYF; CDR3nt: TGTGCCTGGAGTGAAGGAGTTGATGAGACCCAGTACTTC
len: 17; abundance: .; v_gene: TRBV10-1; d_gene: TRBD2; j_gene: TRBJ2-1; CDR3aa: CASSPGTSGVLYNEQFF; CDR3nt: TGCGCCAGCAGCCCAGGGACTAGCGGGGTACTCTACAATGAGCAGTTCTTC
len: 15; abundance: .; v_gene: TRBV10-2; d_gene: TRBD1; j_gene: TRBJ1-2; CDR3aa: CASIPGQGGDYGYTF; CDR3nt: TGCGCCAGCATTCCGGGACAGGGTGGCGACTATGGCTACACCTTC
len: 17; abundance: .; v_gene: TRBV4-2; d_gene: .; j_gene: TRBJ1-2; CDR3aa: CASSQDLVSPRIYGYTF; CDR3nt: TGTGCCAGCAGCCAAGATCTTGTTTCGCCGAGAATCTATGGCTACACCTTC
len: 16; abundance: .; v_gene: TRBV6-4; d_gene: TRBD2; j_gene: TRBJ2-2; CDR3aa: CASSGAGGANTGELFF; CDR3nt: TGTGCCAGCAGTGGAGCGGGAGGCGCGAACACCGGGGAGCTGTTTTTT
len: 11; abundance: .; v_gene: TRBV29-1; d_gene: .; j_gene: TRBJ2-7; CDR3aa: CSVVRDYEQYF; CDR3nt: TGCAGCGTTGTGAGGGACTACGAGCAGTACTTC
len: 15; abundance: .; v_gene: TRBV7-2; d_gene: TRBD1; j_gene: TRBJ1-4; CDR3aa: CASSLFGQGGEKLFF; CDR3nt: TGTGCCAGCAGCTTATTCGGGCAGGGGGGTGAAAAACTGTTTTTT
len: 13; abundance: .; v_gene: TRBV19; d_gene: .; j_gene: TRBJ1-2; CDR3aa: CATQSRRRDGYTF; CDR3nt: TGTGCCACACAATCCCGCAGGAGGGATGGCTACACCTTC
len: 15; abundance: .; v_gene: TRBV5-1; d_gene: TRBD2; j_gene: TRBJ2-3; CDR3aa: CASRRPGLAADTQYF; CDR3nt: TGCGCCAGCCGGCGGCCGGGACTAGCCGCAGATACGCAGTATTTT
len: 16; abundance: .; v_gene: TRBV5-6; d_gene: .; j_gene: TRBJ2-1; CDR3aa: CASRALGGAVDNEQFF; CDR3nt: TGTGCCAGCAGGGCCCTAGGGGGGGCGGTCGACAATGAGCAGTTCTTC
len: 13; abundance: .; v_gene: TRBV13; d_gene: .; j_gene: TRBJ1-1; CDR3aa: CASSAQGQGGAFF; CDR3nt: TGTGCCAGCAGCGCGCAAGGACAAGGCGGAGCTTTCTTT
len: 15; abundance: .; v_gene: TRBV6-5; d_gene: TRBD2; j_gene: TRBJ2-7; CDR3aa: CASSGGLAGAREQYF; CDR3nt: TGTGCCAGCAGTGGCGGACTAGCGGGGGCGCGCGAGCAGTACTTC
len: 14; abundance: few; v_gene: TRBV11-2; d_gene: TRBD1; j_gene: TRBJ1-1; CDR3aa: CASSSVIDRGEAFF; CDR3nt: TGTGCCAGCAGCTCCGTGATTGACAGGGGTGAAGCTTTCTTT
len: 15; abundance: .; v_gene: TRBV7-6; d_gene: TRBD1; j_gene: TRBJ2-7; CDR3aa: CASNQGVGAGYEQYF; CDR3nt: TGTGCCAGCAACCAGGGGGTGGGAGCAGGATACGAGCAGTACTTC
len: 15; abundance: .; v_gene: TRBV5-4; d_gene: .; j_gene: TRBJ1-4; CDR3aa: CASSFRTGRGEKLFF; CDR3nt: TGTGCCAGCAGCTTTAGAACAGGGAGGGGTGAAAAACTGTTTTTT
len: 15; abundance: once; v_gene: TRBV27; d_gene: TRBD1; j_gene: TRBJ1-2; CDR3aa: CASSLSTGGYDGYTF; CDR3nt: TGTGCCAGCAGTTTATCGACAGGGGGCTACGATGGCTACACCTTC
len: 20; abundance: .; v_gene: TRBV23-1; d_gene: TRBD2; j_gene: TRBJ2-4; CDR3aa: CASSQSGASQRGRAKNIQYF; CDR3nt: TGCGCCAGCAGTCAATCAGGCGCTTCTCAGCGGGGACGAGCCAAAAACATTCAGTACTTC
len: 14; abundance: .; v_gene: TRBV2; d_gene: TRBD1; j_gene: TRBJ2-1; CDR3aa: CASIGQAVDNEQFF; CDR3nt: TGTGCCAGCATAGGACAGGCGGTGGACAATGAGCAGTTCTTC
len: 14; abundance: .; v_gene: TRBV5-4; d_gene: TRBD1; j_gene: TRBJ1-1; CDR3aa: CASSLPGGGTEAFF; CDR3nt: TGTGCCAGCAGCTTGCCAGGGGGCGGCACTGAAGCTTTCTTT
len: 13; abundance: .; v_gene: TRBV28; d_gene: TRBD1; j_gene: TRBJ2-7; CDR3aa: CASRPGQGYEQYF; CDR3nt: TGTGCCAGCAGGCCGGGACAGGGGTACGAGCAGTACTTC
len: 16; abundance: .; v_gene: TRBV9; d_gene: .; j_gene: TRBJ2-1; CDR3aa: CASSASLAYSYNEQFF; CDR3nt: TGTGCCAGCAGCGCGTCGTTAGCGTACTCCTACAATGAGCAGTTCTTC
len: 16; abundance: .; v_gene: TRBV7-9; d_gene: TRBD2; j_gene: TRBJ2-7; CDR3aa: CASSLGVSGRTYEQYF; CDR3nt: TGTGCCAGCAGCTTAGGGGTTAGCGGGAGGACCTACGAGCAGTACTTC
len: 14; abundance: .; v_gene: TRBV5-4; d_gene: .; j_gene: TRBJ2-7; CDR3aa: CASSPQLATYEQYF; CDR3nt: TGTGCCAGCAGCCCACAGCTCGCAACCTACGAGCAGTACTTC
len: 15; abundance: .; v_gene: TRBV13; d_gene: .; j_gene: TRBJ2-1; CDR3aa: CASSRDSSSYNEQFF; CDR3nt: TGTGCCAGCAGTCGGGACTCAAGCTCCTACAATGAGCAGTTCTTC
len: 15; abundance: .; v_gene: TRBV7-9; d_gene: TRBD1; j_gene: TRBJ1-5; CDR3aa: CASSSDREMGQPQHF; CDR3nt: TGTGCCAGCAGCTCGGACAGGGAGATGGGTCAGCCCCAGCATTTT
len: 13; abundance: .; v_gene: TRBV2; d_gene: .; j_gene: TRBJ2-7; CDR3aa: CASSEYITYEQYF; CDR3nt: TGTGCCAGCAGTGAGTACATAACCTACGAGCAGTACTTC
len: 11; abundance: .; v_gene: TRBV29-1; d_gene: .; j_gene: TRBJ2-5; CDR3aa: CSARGLETQYF; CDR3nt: TGCAGCGCCAGGGGTTTGGAGACCCAGTACTTC
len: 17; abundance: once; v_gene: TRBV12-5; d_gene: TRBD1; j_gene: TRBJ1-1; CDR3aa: CASGLQTGGGMRSEAFF; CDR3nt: TGTGCTAGTGGTTTGCAAACAGGGGGGGGGATGAGGTCTGAAGCTTTCTTT
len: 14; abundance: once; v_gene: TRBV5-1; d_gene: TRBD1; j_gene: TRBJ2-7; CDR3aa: CASSFWDRVGEQYF; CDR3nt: TGCGCCAGCAGCTTTTGGGACAGGGTGGGTGAGCAGTACTTC
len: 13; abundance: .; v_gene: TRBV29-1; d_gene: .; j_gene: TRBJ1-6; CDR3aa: CSVGEGRSSPLHF; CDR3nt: TGCAGCGTTGGGGAGGGCCGGAGTTCACCCCTCCACTTT
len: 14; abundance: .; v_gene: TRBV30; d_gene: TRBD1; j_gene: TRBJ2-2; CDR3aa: CAWSGRTGAGELFF; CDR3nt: TGTGCCTGGAGTGGCAGGACAGGGGCCGGGGAGCTGTTTTTT
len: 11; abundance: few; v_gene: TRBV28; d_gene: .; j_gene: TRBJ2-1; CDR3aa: CASRDSHEQFF; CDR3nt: TGTGCCAGCAGGGACTCGCATGAGCAGTTCTTC
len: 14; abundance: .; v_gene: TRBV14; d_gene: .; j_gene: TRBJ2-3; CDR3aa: CASSWSPRTDTQYF; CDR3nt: TGTGCCAGCAGTTGGAGCCCGCGCACAGATACGCAGTATTTT
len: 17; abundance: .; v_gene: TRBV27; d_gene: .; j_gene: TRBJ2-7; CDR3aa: CASSLRQDDLTAYEQYF; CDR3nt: TGTGCCAGCAGTTTGAGACAGGATGACCTCACCGCCTACGAGCAGTACTTC
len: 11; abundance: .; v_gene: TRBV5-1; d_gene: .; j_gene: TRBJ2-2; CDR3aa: CASGVTGELFF; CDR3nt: TGCGCCAGCGGAGTGACCGGGGAGCTGTTTTTT
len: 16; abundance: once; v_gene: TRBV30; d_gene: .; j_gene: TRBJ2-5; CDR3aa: CAWRPHRLNLGETQYF; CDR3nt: TGTGCCTGGAGACCCCACAGGCTCAACCTGGGGGAGACCCAGTACTTC
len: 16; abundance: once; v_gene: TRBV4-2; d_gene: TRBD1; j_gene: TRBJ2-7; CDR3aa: CASSQELGTGRNEQYF; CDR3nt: TGTGCCAGCAGCCAAGAATTAGGGACAGGGAGGAACGAGCAGTACTTC
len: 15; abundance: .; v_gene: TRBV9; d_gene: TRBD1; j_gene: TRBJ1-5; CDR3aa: CASSQGAGTNQPQHF; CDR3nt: TGTGCCAGCAGCCAGGGGGCAGGGACCAATCAGCCCCAGCATTTT
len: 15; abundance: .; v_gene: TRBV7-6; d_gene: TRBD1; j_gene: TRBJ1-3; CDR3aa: CASSRTGSSGNTIYF; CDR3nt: TGTGCCAGCAGCCGGACAGGGAGCTCTGGAAACACCATATATTTT
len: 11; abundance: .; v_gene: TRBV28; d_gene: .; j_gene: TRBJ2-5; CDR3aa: CASIQQETQYF; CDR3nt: TGTGCCAGCATACAACAAGAGACCCAGTACTTC
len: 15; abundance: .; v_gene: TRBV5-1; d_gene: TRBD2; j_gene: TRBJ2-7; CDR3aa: CASRISVLAGNEQYF; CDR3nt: TGCGCCAGCAGAATTTCAGTACTAGCGGGAAACGAGCAGTACTTC
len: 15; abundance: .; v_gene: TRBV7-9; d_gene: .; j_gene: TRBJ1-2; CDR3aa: CASSLSTSLGSGYTF; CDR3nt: TGTGCCAGCAGCTTAAGTACCTCACTAGGGAGTGGCTACACCTTC
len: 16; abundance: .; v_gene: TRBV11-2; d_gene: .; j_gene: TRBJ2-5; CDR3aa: CASSLDELPRVETQYF; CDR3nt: TGTGCCAGCAGCTTAGATGAGCTCCCGAGGGTAGAGACCCAGTACTTC
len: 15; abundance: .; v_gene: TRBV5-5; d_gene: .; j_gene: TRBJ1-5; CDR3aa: CASSPEEGFNQPQHF; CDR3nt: TGTGCCAGCAGCCCGGAGGAGGGATTCAATCAGCCCCAGCATTTT
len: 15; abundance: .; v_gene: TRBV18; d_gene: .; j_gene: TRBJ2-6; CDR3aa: CASRLASSGANVLTF; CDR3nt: TGTGCCAGCCGGCTGGCTAGCTCTGGGGCCAACGTCCTGACTTTC
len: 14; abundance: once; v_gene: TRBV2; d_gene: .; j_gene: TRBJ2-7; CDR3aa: CASKSQGSSYEQYF; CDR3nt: TGTGCCAGCAAAAGTCAGGGTTCGTCCTACGAGCAGTACTTC
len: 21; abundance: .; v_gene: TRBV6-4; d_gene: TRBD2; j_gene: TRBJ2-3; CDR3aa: CASSDSGTSGGALRVPDTQYF; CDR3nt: TGTGCCAGCAGTGACTCCGGGACTAGCGGGGGGGCCCTCAGGGTCCCAGATACGCAGTATTTT
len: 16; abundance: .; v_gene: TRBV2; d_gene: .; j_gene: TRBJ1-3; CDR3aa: CASSSLTVNSGNTIYF; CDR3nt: TGTGCCAGCAGTAGTTTGACAGTCAACTCTGGAAACACCATATATTTT
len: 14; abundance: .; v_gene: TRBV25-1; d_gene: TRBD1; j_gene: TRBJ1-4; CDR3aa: CASSESGGNEKLFF; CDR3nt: TGTGCCAGCAGTGAATCAGGGGGAAATGAAAAACTGTTTTTT
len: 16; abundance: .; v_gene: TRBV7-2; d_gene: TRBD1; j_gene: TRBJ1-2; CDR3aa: CASSPPRQGANYGYTF; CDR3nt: TGTGCCAGCAGCCCGCCTAGACAGGGGGCTAACTATGGCTACACCTTC
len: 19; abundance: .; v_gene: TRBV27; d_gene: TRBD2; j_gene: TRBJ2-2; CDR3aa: CASRGRTGGSSSEAGELFF; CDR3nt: TGTGCCAGCAGAGGTCGGACGGGAGGCTCATCTTCGGAGGCCGGGGAGCTGTTTTTT
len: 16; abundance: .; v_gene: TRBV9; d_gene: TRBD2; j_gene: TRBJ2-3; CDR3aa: CASSVGAGGSTDTQYF; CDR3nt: TGTGCCAGCAGCGTAGGAGCGGGGGGTAGCACAGATACGCAGTATTTT
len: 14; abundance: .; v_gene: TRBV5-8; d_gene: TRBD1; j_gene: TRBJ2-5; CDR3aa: CASSTTGGAETQYF; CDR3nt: TGTGCCAGCAGCACTACAGGGGGCGCAGAGACCCAGTACTTC
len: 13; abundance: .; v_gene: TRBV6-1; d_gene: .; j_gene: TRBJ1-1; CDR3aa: CASSEVRNTEAFF; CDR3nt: TGTGCCAGCAGTGAAGTGAGGAACACTGAAGCTTTCTTT
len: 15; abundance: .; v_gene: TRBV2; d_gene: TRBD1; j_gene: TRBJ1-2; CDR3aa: CASSSGTGGRNGYTF; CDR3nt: TGTGCCAGCAGCTCCGGGACAGGGGGCAGGAATGGCTACACCTTC
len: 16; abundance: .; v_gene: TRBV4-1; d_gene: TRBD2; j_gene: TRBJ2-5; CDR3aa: CASSLLGLEKRETQYF; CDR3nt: TGCGCCAGCAGCCTACTTGGACTAGAGAAAAGGGAGACCCAGTACTTC